This TCR beta chain was sequenced in a study of cytomegalovirus exposure and HLA in healthy donors. Study details: Tens of millions of unique TCRs from HLA-typed donors were held in an early release of data.

This clone was seen once. Its specificity is unknown. The junction and the germline gene differ at one end; a read error may be behind it. The length of the CDR3 is 13 residues. The germline CDR1 and CDR2 sequences are SEHNR and FQNEAQ (reference sequence). Likely unrecorded immune exposures existed in these nominally healthy donors. Study observations and caveats: Across HLA loci, a later analysis found differing TCR association rates, with DRB1 most and HLA-C fewest.

The primer mix had 60 Vbeta and 13 Jbeta primers. In the authors' workflow: Counted up in a later analysis, unique TCR beta chains came to around 80 million, with around 10 million shared. Libraries were prepared by immunoSEQ multiplex PCR; TCRdb keeps only in-frame clonotypes and omits some of them. D and trimming were read from the DNA, whereas the V and J calls and clone size are those reported in that table. The repertoire has 60,000 to 70,000 clones, 75% of them found once; the top ten carry roughly 25%. The sequence derives from a woman aged 40 to 55 in good health and CMV-seropositive. The V and J genes are TRBV7-9 and TRBJ1-6; no definite D call. Sequencing was done on a sample of PBMCs. The CDR3 coding sequence is TGTTCCAGCAGCTCCGTTGATAATTCACCCCTCCACTTT. Translated: CSSSSVDNSPLHF.